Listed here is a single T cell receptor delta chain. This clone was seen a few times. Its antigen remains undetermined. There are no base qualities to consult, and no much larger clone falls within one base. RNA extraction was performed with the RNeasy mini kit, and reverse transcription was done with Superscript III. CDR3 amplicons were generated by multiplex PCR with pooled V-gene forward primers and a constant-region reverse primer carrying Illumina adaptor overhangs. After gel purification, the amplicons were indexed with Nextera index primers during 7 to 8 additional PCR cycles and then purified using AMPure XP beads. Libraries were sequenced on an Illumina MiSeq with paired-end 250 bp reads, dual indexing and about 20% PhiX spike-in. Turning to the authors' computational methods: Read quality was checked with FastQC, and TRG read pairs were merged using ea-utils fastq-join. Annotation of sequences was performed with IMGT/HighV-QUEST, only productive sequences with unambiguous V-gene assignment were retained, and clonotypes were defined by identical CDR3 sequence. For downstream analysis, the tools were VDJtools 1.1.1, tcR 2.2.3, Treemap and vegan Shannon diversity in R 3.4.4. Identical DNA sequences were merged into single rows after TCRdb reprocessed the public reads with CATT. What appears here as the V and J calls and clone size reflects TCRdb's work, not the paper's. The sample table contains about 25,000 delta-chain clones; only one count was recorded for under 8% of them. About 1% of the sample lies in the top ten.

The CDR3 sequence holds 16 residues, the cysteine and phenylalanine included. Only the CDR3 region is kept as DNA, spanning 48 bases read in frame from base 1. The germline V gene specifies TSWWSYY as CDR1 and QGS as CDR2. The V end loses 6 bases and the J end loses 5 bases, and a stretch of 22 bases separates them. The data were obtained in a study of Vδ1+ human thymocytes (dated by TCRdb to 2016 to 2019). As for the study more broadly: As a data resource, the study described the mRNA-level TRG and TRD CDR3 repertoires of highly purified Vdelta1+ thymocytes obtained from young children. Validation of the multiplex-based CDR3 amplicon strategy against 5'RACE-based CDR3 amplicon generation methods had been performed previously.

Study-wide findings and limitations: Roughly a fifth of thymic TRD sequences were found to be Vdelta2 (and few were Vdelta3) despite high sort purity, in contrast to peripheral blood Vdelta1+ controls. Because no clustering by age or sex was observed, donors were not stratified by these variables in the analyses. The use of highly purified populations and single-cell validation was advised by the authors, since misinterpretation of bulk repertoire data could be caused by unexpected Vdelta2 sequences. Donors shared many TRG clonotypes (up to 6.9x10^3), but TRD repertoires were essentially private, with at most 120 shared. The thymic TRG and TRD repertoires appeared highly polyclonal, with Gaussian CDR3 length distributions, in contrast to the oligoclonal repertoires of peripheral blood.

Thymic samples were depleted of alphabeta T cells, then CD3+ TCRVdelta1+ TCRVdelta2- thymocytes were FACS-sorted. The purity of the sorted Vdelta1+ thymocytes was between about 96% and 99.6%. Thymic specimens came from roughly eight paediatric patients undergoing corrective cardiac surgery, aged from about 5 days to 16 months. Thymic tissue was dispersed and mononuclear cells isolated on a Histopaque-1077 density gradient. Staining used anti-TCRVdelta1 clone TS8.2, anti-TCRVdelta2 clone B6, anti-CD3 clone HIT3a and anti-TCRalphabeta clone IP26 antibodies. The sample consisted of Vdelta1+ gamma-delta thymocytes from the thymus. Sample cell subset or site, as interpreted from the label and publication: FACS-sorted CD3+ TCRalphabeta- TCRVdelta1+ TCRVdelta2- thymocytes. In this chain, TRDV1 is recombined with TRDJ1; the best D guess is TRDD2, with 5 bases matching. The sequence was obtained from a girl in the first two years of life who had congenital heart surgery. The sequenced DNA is TGTGCTCTTGGTGAAGGTCAGGCTCCCCTTCTTGATAAACTCATCTTT. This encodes CALGEGQAPLLDKLIF.